This record covers a single TCR beta chain. What it binds is not known. The source of the sample is a study of vaccination and CD4 T cells after COVID-19. Sample treatment: approximately 9-day PBMC culture with coronavirus spike peptide pools or control peptides (ViraFEST assay). Trimming shortened V by 0 bases and J by 3 bases, and 5 bases separated the two germline ends. Germline V gene data show CDR1 as ENHRY and CDR2 as SYGVKD. This CDR3 comprises 13 residues. The Oncomine TCR Beta short-read assay sequenced DNA from cultured CD4+ T cells. TCRdb re-analysed the PCR reads in MiXCR, keeping a single row per CDR3 protein. Of 15,000 or so distinct CDR3 sequences in the sample, about 40% were seen once.

This sequence originates from a human donor who had recovered from COVID-19. The sample consisted of CD4+ T cells from blood, cultured in vitro. The gene calls are TRBV10-3 and TRBJ1-2; no clear D. The CDR3 here is CAISESTDYGYTF. The DNA for the CDR3 is TGTGCCATCAGTGAGTCAACAGACTATGGCTACACCTTC.